A single sample gave rise to the 20 T cell receptor beta chains below, sequenced in a study of spatial heterogeneity in lung cancer (dated 2019 in TCRdb). Overall study results and their limits: The tumor nonsynonymous mutation count correlated with the number of expanded intratumoral alpha and beta TCRs.

These receptors have no known antigen. Library construction relied on 5' RACE. TCRdb names NextSeq 500 as the instrument used. TCRdb reanalyzed the raw reads on its own, using fastp at Q25 for trimming and MiXCR for clone calling, and kept in-frame beta chains. Rows with a matching CDR3 protein are joined into one entry that keeps the most common DNA and genes. Across this sample there are several thousand distinct CDR3 sequences, with under 7.5% seen only once. About 19% of the sample lies in the top ten. Reading the label with the study, this specimen's time point is: sample taken at primary tumor resection. The specimen comprised lung tumor tissue, sampled at surgery. The receptors stem from a male donor with early-stage non-small cell lung cancer.

This clonotype showed up many times. V and J are TRBV20-1 and TRBJ2-7, with 8 nucleotides matching TRBD2. Losses at the gene ends were 3 bases for V and 3 bases for J; bases not matched to a gene: 10. The CDR3 totals 15 residues. The V gene's germline CDR1 is DFQATT and CDR2 SNEGSKA (reference sequence). In DNA, the CDR3 is TGCAGTGCTAGCCCCGGGAGGGTGGGACACTACGAGCAGTACTTC. Encoded protein: CSASPGRVGHYEQYF.

Judged by abundance, this clonotype is medium-sized (0.01 to 0.1%). The chain couples TRBV29-1 to TRBJ2-7; unclear D gene. Germline V lookup: CDR1 SQVTM, CDR2 ANQGSEA. Trimming left V 0 bases short and J 0 bases short, with 3 bases between. There are 12 residues in the CDR3. The DNA for the CDR3 is TGCAGCGTTGAAGAGGACTCCTACGAGCAGTACTTC. Residues: CSVEEDSYEQYF.

This clonotype is medium-sized. The V call is TRBV30, the J call TRBJ2-1; 10 nucleotides align to TRBD1. The germline V gene encodes CDR1 GTSNPN and CDR2 SVGIG (reference sequence). The CDR3 spans 14 residues. The V gene end was trimmed by 6 bases and the J gene end by 4 bases; junction bases not matched to a gene: 6. CDR3: CACDGTGEYNEQFF. The CDR3 nucleotides are TGTGCCTGTGATGGGACAGGGGAGTACAATGAGCAGTTCTTC.

The sample holds many counts of this clonotype. The chain employs TRBV7-9 and TRBJ2-1; D perhaps matches TRBD2 (6 bases). Germline assignment: CDR1 SEHNR and CDR2 FQNEAQ (reference sequence). This CDR3 has 13 amino acids. DNA of the CDR3: TGTGGATCAAGGGCAGGGACTTACAATGAGCAGTTCTTC. Its protein is CGSRAGTYNEQFF.

This clonotype was observed many times. This chain joins TRBV6-2 or TRBV6-3 and TRBJ2-1, with 7 bases aligning to TRBD1. The CDR3 extends over 15 amino acids. Germline V gives CDR1 MNHEY, CDR2 SVGEGT. V was clipped by 4 bases and J by 4 bases; unmatched bases: 7. The CDR3 spells CASSWGTALYNEQFF. The CDR3, as DNA: TGTGCCAGCAGTTGGGGGACAGCACTTTACAATGAGCAGTTCTTC.

By its share, this clonotype is medium-sized. This chain connects TRBV20-1 to TRBJ2-1; 7 bases line up with TRBD2. J gave up 5 bases and V 2 bases, and 12 bases lay outside the gene matches. The CDR3 spans 16 residues. Germline lookup yields CDR1 DFQATT and CDR2 SNEGSKA (reference sequence). The CDR3 here is CSARSLGGRLHNEQFF. The CDR3 DNA reads as TGCAGTGCTAGATCCCTGGGGGGGAGGTTACACAATGAGCAGTTCTTC.

Concerning this clonotype: An end of the junction does not agree with germline; a read error may underlie this. V and J are TRBV27 and TRBJ2-7; D possibly uses TRBD1 or TRBD2 (5 bases each). Germline CDR1 MNHEY, CDR2 SMNVEV (reference sequence). CDR3 size: 13 residues. The CDR3 nucleotides are TGTACCAGCAGTTTATCCGGGGCAGGCGAGCAGTACTTT. Residues: CTSSLSGAGEQYF.

In its sample, this clonotype was seen many times. The rearrangement uses TRBV27 and TRBJ1-1; D might be TRBD1 (6 bases). The V and J ends lost 6 bases and 5 bases respectively, with 16 bases between them. Germline-derived CDR1 and CDR2 are MNHEY and SMNVEV (reference sequence). The CDR3 totals 14 residues. The chain's CDR3 is CASRNRRGPTEAFF. The CDR3 coding sequence is TGTGCCAGCAGGAACCGGCGGGGGCCTACTGAAGCTTTCTTT.

At least ten counts were recorded for this clonotype. The CDR3 sequence: CASSLETRSLNTEAFF. The CDR3 DNA follows: TGTGCCAGCAGCTTAGAAACGCGCAGTCTGAACACTGAAGCTTTCTTT. This chain uses TRBV11-3 with TRBJ1-1; D unclear. This CDR3 is built from 16 residues. V dropped 0 bases and J dropped 0 bases, with 11 bases sitting between them. The germline V gene has CDR1 SGHNT and CDR2 YENEEA. Using reference TRBV11-3 and TRBJ1-1 for the parts outside the CDR3, the full variable domain is EAGVVQSPRYKIIEKKQPVAFWCNPISGHNTLYWYLQNLGQGPELLIRYENEEAVDDSQLPKDRFSAERLKGVDSTLKIQPAELGDSAVYLCASSLETRSLNTEAFFGQGTRLTVV.

This clonotype was detected ten times or more. The gene calls are TRBV6-6 and TRBJ2-1; either TRBD1 or TRBD2 may supply D (5 bases each). The CDR3 totals 14 residues. Trimming cost V 4 bases and J 8 bases, with 15 bases left between them. CDR1 and CDR2 from the germline V gene are MNHNY and SVGAGI (reference sequence). The CDR3 DNA is TGTGCCAGCAGTTCCGGGACCAGAAGCTATGAGCAGTTCTTC. Protein sequence: CASSSGTRSYEQFF.

For this clonotype: This may arise from a read error, as a much more abundant clone is one base away. The chain joins TRBV5-4 to TRBJ2-7; 10 bases line up with TRBD1. V was clipped by 6 bases and J by 6 bases; unmatched bases: 6. The germline V gene encodes CDR1 SGHNT and CDR2 YYREEE (reference sequence). This CDR3 has 13 residues. CDR3 nucleotides: TGTGCCAGCACCGGTAGGACAGGGGGCGAGCAGTACTTC. Protein sequence: CASTGRTGGEQYF.

This clonotype was observed at least ten times. V is TRBV20-1 and J is TRBJ1-1; tentative D call: TRBD1 (5 bases). Germline CDR1 DFQATT, CDR2 SNEGSKA (reference sequence). This CDR3 is 16 amino acids long. The V gene lost 3 bases and the J gene lost 4 bases, with 21 bases spanning the gap. CDR3: CSARPGNSPGGTEAFF. CDR3 nucleotide sequence: TGCAGTGCTAGGCCGGGAAATTCCCCCGGGGGCACTGAAGCTTTCTTT.

This clonotype is deemed medium-sized. V gene TRBV19 combines with J gene TRBJ1-2; 9 bases are a match to TRBD1. The CDR3 has 15 residues. The germline V gene has CDR1 LNHDA and CDR2 SQIVND (reference sequence). Trimming at V came to 5 bases and at J to 10 bases, leaving 14 bases not matched to a gene. The CDR3 DNA is TGTGCCAGTAGTCCCCGAGGGGGGACAGGGACCATCTACACCTTC. Its protein product is CASSPRGGTGTIYTF.

This clonotype counts as large. The chain is built from TRBV6-6 and TRBJ1-6, with D maybe TRBD1 (5 bases). Trimming shortened V by 6 bases and J by 8 bases, and 11 bases separated the two germline ends. The CDR3 contains 13 residues. Per the germline V gene, CDR1 is MNHNY and CDR2 is SVGAGI (reference sequence). The CDR3 sequence is CASSWDRDSPLHF. The CDR3 coding sequence is TGTGCCAGCAGCTGGGACCGGGATTCACCCCTCCACTTT.

This clonotype was seen a handful of times. The chain employs TRBV20-1 and TRBJ1-1, with 7 positions matching TRBD1. The germline V gene has CDR1 DFQATT and CDR2 SNEGSKA (reference sequence). The ends lost 7 bases at V and 3 bases at J; junction bases unmatched: 11. This CDR3 contains 14 residues. The CDR3 region has the DNA TGCAGTGTCCCGACAGGGAGGAGACACACTGAAGCTTTCTTT. This encodes CSVPTGRRHTEAFF.

As DNA, the CDR3 is TGTGCCAGCAGCGTAGCAGGATTCGGCGAGCAGTACTTC. It translates to CASSVAGFGEQYF. The chain combines TRBV9 with TRBJ2-7; D remains ambiguous. The CDR3 has 13 residues. Trimming stripped 0 bases from V and 6 bases from J, with 10 bases between. Per germline, CDR1 SGDLS and CDR2 YYNGEE.

This clonotype was counted ten times or more. The rearrangement links TRBV5-1 to TRBJ2-7; TRBD1 matches at 8 bases. The CDR3 runs to 15 residues. With 4 bases clipped from V and 6 bases from J, the junction kept 12 bases outside the gene matches. CDR1 and CDR2 (germline): SGHRS, YFSETQ. CDR3 protein: CASSGTGLTGGEQYF. The DNA of the CDR3 is TGCGCCAGCAGCGGGACAGGCTTAACCGGAGGCGAGCAGTACTTC.

Ten or more counts support this clonotype. J is TRBJ2-1 and V is TRBV5-1; no firm D call. Per germline, CDR1 SGHRS and CDR2 YFSETQ. Trimming took off 0 bases at V and 4 bases at J, with 11 bases between the two ends. CDR3 length: 15 residues. The CDR3 protein is CASSLVGDGYNEQFF. Written as DNA, the CDR3 is TGCGCCAGCAGCTTGGTTGGCGACGGTTACAATGAGCAGTTCTTC.

This clonotype has at least ten counts. This sequence joins TRBV5-4 and TRBJ2-5; TRBD2 aligns across 9 bases. Looked up from germline, CDR1 is SGHNT and CDR2 is YYREEE (reference sequence). Losses at the gene ends were 1 base for V and 4 bases for J; bases not matched to a gene: 2. The CDR3 length is 14 residues. The CDR3 DNA follows: TGTGCCAGCAGCTTGATAGCGGGGGTAGAGACCCAGTACTTC. Translating gives CASSLIAGVETQYF.

The chain uses TRBV5-1 and TRBJ2-7; 8 nucleotides line up with TRBD1. In germline, CDR1 is SGHRS, CDR2 YFSETQ. V shed 0 bases and J 6 bases; nucleotides not matched to a gene: 8. This CDR3 has 15 residues. The DNA for the CDR3 is TGCGCCAGCAGCTTGGGGACAGGGAAGATCACCGAGCAGTACTTC. Translated, it gives CASSLGTGKITEQYF.